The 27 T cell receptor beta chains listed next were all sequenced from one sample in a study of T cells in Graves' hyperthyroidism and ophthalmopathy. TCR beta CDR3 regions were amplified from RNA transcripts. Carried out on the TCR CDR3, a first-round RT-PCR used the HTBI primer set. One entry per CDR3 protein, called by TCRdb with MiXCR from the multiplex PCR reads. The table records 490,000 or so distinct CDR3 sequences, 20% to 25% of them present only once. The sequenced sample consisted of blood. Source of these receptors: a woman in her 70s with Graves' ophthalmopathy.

CDR3 amino acids: CASSLITSGSLGEQFF. In DNA form, the CDR3 reads TGCGCCAGCAGCTTGATCACTAGCGGGAGTCTCGGTGAGCAGTTCTTC. The genes are TRBV5-1 and TRBJ2-1; 11 bases map to TRBD2. After removal of 1 base from V and 9 bases from J, the junction contained 9 bases not matched to a gene. The CDR3 covers 16 residues. Per the germline V gene, CDR1 is SGHRS and CDR2 is YFSETQ.

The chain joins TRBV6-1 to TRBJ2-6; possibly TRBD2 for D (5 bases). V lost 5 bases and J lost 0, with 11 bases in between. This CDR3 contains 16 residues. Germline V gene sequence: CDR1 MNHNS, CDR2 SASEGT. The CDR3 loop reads CASSPVGSSGANVLTF. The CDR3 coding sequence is TGTGCCAGCAGTCCTGTGGGGAGCTCTGGGGCCAACGTCCTGACTTTC.

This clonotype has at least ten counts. The CDR3 sequence is CSAPRTGNTEAFF. Written as DNA, the CDR3 is TGCAGTGCTCCTCGGACAGGAAACACTGAAGCTTTCTTT. The chain carries TRBV20-1 and TRBJ1-1, with 7 positions matching TRBD1. CDR3 length equals 13 residues. Germline V lookup: CDR1 DFQATT, CDR2 SNEGSKA (reference sequence). Unmatched junction bases numbered 5, after V lost 5 bases and J lost 2 bases.

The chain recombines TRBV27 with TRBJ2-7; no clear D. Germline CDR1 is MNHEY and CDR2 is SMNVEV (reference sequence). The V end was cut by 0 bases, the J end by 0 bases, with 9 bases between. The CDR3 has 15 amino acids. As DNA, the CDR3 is TGTGCCAGCAGTTTATCTTTTGATAGCTCCTACGAGCAGTACTTC. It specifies CASSLSFDSSYEQYF.

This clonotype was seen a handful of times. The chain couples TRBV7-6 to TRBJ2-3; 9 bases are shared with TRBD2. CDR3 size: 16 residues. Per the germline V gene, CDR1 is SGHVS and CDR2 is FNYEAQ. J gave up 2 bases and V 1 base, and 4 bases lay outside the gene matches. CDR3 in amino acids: CASSLVAGATTDTQYF. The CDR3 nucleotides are TGTGCCAGCAGCTTAGTAGCGGGAGCCACCACAGATACGCAGTATTTT.

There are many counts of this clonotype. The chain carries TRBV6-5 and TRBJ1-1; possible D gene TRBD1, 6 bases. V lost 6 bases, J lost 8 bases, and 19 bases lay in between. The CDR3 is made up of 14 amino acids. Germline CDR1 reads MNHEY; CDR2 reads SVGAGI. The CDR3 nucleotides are TGTGCCAGCAGAAAACGGGACACCCTTAGGGAAGCTTTCTTT. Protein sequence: CASRKRDTLREAFF.

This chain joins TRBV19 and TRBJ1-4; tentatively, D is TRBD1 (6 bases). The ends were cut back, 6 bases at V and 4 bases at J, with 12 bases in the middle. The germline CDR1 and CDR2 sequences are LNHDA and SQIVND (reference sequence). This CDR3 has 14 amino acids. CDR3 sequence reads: CASSPQGYNEKLFF. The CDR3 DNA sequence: TGTGCCAGTAGCCCACAGGGTTATAATGAAAAACTGTTTTTT.

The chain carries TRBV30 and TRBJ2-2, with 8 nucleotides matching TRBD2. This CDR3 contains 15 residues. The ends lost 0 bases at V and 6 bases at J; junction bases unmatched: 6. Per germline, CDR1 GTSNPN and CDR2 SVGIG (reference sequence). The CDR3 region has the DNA TGTGCCTGGAGTGTACGGGAGGGCCAGCCCGGGGAGCTGTTTTTT. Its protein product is CAWSVREGQPGELFF.

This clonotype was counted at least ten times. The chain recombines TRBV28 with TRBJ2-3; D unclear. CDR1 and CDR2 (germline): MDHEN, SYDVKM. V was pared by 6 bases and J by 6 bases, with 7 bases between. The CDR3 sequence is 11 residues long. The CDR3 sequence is CASRGWDTQYF. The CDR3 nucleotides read TGTGCCAGCAGAGGATGGGATACGCAGTATTTT.

The CDR3, as DNA: TGCGCCAGCAGTGAGAGTAGGGGGAACACCGGGGAGCTGTTTTTT. Translated, it gives CASSESRGNTGELFF. The chain carries TRBV10-2 and TRBJ2-2; D might be TRBD1 (5 bases). Trimming shortened V by 2 bases and J by 1 base, and 8 bases separated the two germline ends. Germline-derived CDR1 and CDR2 are WSHSY and SAAADI. This CDR3 has 15 amino acids.

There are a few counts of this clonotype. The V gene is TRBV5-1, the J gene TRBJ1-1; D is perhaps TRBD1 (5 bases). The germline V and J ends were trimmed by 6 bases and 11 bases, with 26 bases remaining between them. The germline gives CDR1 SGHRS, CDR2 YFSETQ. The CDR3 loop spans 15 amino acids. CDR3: CASTFEAQGLTRAFF. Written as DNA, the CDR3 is TGCGCCAGCACTTTTGAGGCCCAGGGCTTAACGCGGGCTTTCTTT.

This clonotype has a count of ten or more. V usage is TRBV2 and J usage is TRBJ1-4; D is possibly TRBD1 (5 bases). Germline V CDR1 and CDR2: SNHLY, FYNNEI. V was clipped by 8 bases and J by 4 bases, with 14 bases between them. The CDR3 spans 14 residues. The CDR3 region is CASQSGSNNEKLFF. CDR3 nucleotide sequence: TGTGCCAGCCAATCAGGGAGTAATAATGAAAAACTGTTTTTT.

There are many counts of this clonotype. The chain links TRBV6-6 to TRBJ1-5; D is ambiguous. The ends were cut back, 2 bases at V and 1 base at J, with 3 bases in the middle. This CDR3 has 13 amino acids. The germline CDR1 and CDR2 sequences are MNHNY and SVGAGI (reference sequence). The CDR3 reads CASSYRSNQPQHF. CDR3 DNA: TGTGCCAGCAGTTACAGGAGCAATCAGCCCCAGCATTTT.

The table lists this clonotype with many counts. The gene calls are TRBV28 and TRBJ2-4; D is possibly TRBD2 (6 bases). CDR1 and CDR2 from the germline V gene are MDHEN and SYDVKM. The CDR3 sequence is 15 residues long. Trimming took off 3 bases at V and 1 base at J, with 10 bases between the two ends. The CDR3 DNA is TGTGCCAGCAGTTTCGGGAGTTTGGCCAAAAACATTCAGTACTTC. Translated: CASSFGSLAKNIQYF.

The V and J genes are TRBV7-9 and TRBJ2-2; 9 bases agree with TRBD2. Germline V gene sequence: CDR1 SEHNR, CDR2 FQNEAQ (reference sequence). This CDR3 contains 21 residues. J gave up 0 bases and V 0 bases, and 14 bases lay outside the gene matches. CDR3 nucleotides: TGTGCCAGCAGCTTAGCGACGCCACCGCTAGCGGGAAATACGAACACCGGGGAGCTGTTTTTT. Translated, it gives CASSLATPPLAGNTNTGELFF. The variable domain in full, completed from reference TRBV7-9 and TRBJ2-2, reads DTGVSQNPRHKITKRGQNVTFRCDPISEHNRLYWYRQTLGQGPEFLTYFQNEAQLEKSRLLSDRFSAERPKGSFSTLEIQRTEQGDSAMYLCASSLATPPLAGNTNTGELFFGEGSRLTVL.

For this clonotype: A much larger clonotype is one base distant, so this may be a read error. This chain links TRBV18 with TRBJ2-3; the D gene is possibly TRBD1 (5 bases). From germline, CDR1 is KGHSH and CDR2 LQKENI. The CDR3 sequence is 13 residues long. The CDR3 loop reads CASSPGVTGTQYF. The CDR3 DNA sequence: TGTGCCAGCTCACCCGGCGTCACAGGTACGCAGTATTTT. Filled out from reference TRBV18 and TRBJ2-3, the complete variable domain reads NAGVMQNPRHLVRRRGQEARLRCSPMKGHSHVYWYRQLPEEGLKFMVYLQKENIIDESGMPKERFSAEFPKEGPSILRIQQVVRGDSAAYFCASSPGVTGTQYFGPGTRLTVL.

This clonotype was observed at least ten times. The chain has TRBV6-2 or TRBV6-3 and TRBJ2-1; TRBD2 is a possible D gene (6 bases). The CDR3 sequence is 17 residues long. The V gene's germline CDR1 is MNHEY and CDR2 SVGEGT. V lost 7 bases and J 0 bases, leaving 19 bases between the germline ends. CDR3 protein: CASTDPIAESSYNEQFF. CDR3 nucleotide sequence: TGTGCCAGCACCGATCCCATAGCGGAAAGCTCCTACAATGAGCAGTTCTTC.

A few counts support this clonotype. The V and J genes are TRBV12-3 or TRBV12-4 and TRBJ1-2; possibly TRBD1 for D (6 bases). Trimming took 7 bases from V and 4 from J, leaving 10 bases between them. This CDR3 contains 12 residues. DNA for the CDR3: TGTGCCAGCAAGCGAGGGGGCTATGGCTACACCTTC. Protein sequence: CASKRGGYGYTF.

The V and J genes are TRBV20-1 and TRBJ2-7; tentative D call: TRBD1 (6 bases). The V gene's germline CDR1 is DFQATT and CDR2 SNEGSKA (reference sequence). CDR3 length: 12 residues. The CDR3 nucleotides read TGCAGAGAAAACAGGGCACCCTACGAGCAGTACTTC. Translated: CRENRAPYEQYF.

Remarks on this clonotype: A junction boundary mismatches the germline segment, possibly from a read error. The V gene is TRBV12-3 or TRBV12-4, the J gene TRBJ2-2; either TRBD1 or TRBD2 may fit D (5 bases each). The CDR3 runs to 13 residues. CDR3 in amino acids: CASSQIGAGELVF. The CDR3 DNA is TGTGCCAGCAGTCAAATCGGGGCCGGGGAGCTGGTTTTT.

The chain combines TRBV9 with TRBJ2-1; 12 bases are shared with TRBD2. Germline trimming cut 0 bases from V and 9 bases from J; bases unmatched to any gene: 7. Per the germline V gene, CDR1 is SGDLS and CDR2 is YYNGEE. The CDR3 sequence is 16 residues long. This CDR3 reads CASSVVPTSGSFEQFF. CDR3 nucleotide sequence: TGTGCCAGCAGCGTAGTCCCGACTAGCGGGAGTTTTGAGCAGTTCTTC.

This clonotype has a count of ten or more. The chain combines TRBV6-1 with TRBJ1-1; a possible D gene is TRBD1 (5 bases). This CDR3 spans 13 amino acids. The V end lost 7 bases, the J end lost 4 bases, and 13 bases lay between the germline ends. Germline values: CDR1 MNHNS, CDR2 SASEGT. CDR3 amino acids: CASIRPGTTEAFF. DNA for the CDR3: TGTGCCAGCATCCGACCAGGGACCACTGAAGCTTTCTTT.

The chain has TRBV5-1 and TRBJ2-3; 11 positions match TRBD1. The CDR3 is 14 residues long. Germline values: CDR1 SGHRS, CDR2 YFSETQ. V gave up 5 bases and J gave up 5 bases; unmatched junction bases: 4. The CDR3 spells CASRDRGQGDTQYF. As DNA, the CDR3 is TGCGCCAGCAGGGACAGGGGGCAAGGAGATACGCAGTATTTT.

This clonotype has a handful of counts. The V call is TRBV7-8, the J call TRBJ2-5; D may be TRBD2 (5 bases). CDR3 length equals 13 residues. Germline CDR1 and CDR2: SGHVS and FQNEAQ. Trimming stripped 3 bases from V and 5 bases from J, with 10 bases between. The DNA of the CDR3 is TGTGCCAGCAGCTTCGCACGAGGGGAGACCCAGTACTTC. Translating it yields CASSFARGETQYF.

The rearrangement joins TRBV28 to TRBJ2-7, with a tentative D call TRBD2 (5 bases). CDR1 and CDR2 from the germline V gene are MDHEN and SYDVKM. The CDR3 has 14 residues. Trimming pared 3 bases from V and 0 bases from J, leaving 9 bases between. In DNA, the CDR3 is TGTGCCAGCAGTTTCTCAGCGGACTCCTACGAGCAGTACTTC. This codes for CASSFSADSYEQYF.

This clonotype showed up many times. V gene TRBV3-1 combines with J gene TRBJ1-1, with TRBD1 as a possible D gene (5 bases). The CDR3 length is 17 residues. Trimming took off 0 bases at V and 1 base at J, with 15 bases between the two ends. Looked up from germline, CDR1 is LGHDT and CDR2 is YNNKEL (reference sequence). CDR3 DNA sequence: TGTGCCAGCAGCCAAGATGGGACTTACCCTGGGAACACTGAAGCTTTCTTT. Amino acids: CASSQDGTYPGNTEAFF.

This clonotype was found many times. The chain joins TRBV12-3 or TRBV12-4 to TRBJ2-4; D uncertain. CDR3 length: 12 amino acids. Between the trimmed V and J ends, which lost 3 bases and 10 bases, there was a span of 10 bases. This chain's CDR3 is CASSFGLGIQYF. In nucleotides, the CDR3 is TGTGCCAGCAGTTTTGGGCTAGGGATTCAGTACTTC.